Listed below are T cell receptor beta chains from one sample, sequenced in a study of blood T cell repertoires in COVID-19. Assay: immunoSEQ multiplex PCR; the TCRdb copy retains only in-frame clones and omits some. The sample contains about 50,000 clones, nearly 85% of which appear only once. The specimen was peripheral blood. These receptors were taken from a man aged 40-55 years with acute or convalescent COVID-19. Each CDR3 is given with its conserved first and last residue. Fields, in order: CDR3 protein, CDR3 DNA, clone size, D gene, J gene, V gene. D genes are given only for firm matches. Clone size is shown for a subset of rows, as once, few, many or a class of expanded clone.

CDR3aa: CASSGSGYNEQFF
CDR3nt: TGTGCCAGCAGCGGTAGCGGATACAATGAGCAGTTCTTC
abundance: .
d_gene: .
j_gene: TRBJ2-1
v_gene: TRBV6-6

CDR3aa: CASSTGVDNGYTF
CDR3nt: TGCGCCAGCAGCACTGGCGTTGACAATGGCTACACCTTC
abundance: .
d_gene: .
j_gene: TRBJ1-2
v_gene: TRBV5-1

CDR3aa: CASSRGQVDGYTF
CDR3nt: TGCGCCAGCAGCCGAGGACAGGTCGATGGCTACACCTTC
abundance: .
d_gene: TRBD1
j_gene: TRBJ1-2
v_gene: TRBV5-1

CDR3aa: CASSGGGGPQETQYF
CDR3nt: TGTGCCAGCAGCGGGGGCGGGGGGCCCCAAGAGACCCAGTACTTC
abundance: .
d_gene: TRBD2
j_gene: TRBJ2-5
v_gene: TRBV9

CDR3aa: CAWMDSKSSYNSPLHF
CDR3nt: TGTGCCTGGATGGACAGTAAAAGCTCCTATAATTCACCCCTCCACTTT
abundance: .
d_gene: .
j_gene: TRBJ1-6
v_gene: TRBV30

CDR3aa: CSAFKGTGDGYTF
CDR3nt: TGCAGCGCGTTTAAGGGGACAGGGGATGGCTACACCTTC
abundance: .
d_gene: TRBD1
j_gene: TRBJ1-2
v_gene: TRBV29-1

CDR3aa: CASSPRAGVYNEQFF
CDR3nt: TGCGCCAGCAGCCCGCGAGCGGGAGTGTACAATGAGCAGTTCTTC
abundance: .
d_gene: TRBD2
j_gene: TRBJ2-1
v_gene: TRBV5-1

CDR3aa: CASSPRESSKHGYTF
CDR3nt: TGTGCCAGCAGCCCCCGGGAGTCCAGTAAGCATGGCTACACCTTC
abundance: .
d_gene: .
j_gene: TRBJ1-2
v_gene: TRBV3-1/TRBV3-2

CDR3aa: CASSYPQGRNTEAFF
CDR3nt: TGTGCCAGCAGTTACCCACAGGGACGGAACACTGAAGCTTTCTTT
abundance: .
d_gene: .
j_gene: TRBJ1-1
v_gene: TRBV6-6

CDR3aa: CASSFLTSGGNTQYF
CDR3nt: TGTGCCAGCAGTTTTCTGACTAGCGGGGGGAATACGCAGTATTTT
abundance: .
d_gene: TRBD2
j_gene: TRBJ2-3
v_gene: TRBV27

CDR3aa: CASSPQGAGNQPQHF
CDR3nt: TGTGCCAGCAGCCCTCAGGGGGCAGGCAATCAGCCCCAGCATTTT
abundance: .
d_gene: TRBD1
j_gene: TRBJ1-5
v_gene: TRBV2

CDR3aa: CAWSRPAGRGGYTF
CDR3nt: TGTGCCTGGAGTCGCCCGGCAGGTCGTGGTGGCTACACCTTC
abundance: .
d_gene: .
j_gene: TRBJ1-2
v_gene: TRBV30

CDR3aa: CASSPMDRADGYTF
CDR3nt: TGTGCCAGCAGTCCAATGGACAGGGCGGATGGCTACACCTTC
abundance: .
d_gene: TRBD1
j_gene: TRBJ1-2
v_gene: TRBV28

CDR3aa: CASSQDPGGIAGYTF
CDR3nt: TGTGCCAGCAGCCAAGACCCCGGGGGGATAGCTGGCTACACCTTC
abundance: .
d_gene: .
j_gene: TRBJ1-2
v_gene: TRBV4-2

CDR3aa: CATRLAEIYNEQFF
CDR3nt: TGTGCCACCCGACTAGCGGAGATTTACAATGAGCAGTTCTTC
abundance: .
d_gene: TRBD2
j_gene: TRBJ2-1
v_gene: TRBV6-5

CDR3aa: CASSQETSLRTIQETQYF
CDR3nt: TGTGCCAGCAGCCAAGAAACCTCCCTCCGGACAATCCAAGAGACCCAGTACTTC
abundance: .
d_gene: .
j_gene: TRBJ2-5
v_gene: TRBV14

CDR3aa: CASKPTGVGNQPQHF
CDR3nt: TGTGCCAGCAAGCCGACAGGGGTCGGCAATCAGCCCCAGCATTTT
abundance: few
d_gene: TRBD1
j_gene: TRBJ1-5
v_gene: TRBV6-5

CDR3aa: CASSKGRGLSSYNEQFF
CDR3nt: TGTGCCAGCAGCAAAGGGCGGGGCCTCAGCTCCTACAATGAGCAGTTCTTC
abundance: .
d_gene: .
j_gene: TRBJ2-1
v_gene: TRBV21-1

CDR3aa: CASSWTDQRGYYEQYF
CDR3nt: TGCGCCAGCAGCTGGACAGACCAGCGGGGGTACTACGAGCAGTACTTC
abundance: .
d_gene: TRBD2
j_gene: TRBJ2-7
v_gene: TRBV5-1

CDR3aa: CASSLSRGDTQYF
CDR3nt: TGTGCCAGCAGCTTAAGTCGAGGGGATACGCAGTATTTT
abundance: .
d_gene: .
j_gene: TRBJ2-3
v_gene: TRBV7-2

CDR3aa: CASSYSRGFQAFF
CDR3nt: TGTGCCAGCAGTTACTCCCGGGGATTCCAAGCTTTCTTT
abundance: .
d_gene: .
j_gene: TRBJ1-1
v_gene: TRBV6-5

CDR3aa: CASSRLQDSPLHF
CDR3nt: TGCGCCAGCAGCCGATTACAGGATTCACCCCTCCACTTT
abundance: .
d_gene: .
j_gene: TRBJ1-6
v_gene: TRBV5-1

CDR3aa: CASRDRLASSYEQYF
CDR3nt: TGTGCCAGCAGAGACCGACTAGCGTCCTCCTACGAGCAGTACTTC
abundance: .
d_gene: TRBD2
j_gene: TRBJ2-7
v_gene: TRBV6-5

CDR3aa: CASRRGGGTDTQYF
CDR3nt: TGTGCCTCCCGACGGGGGGGAGGCACAGATACGCAGTATTTT
abundance: .
d_gene: TRBD2
j_gene: TRBJ2-3
v_gene: TRBV2

CDR3aa: CASSRTGVANYGYTF
CDR3nt: TGTGCCAGCAGCCGCACAGGGGTGGCGAACTATGGCTACACCTTC
abundance: .
d_gene: TRBD1
j_gene: TRBJ1-2
v_gene: TRBV5-4

CDR3aa: CASTEGLGATGELFF
CDR3nt: TGTGCCAGCACGGAGGGACTAGGGGCGACCGGGGAGCTGTTTTTT
abundance: .
d_gene: TRBD2
j_gene: TRBJ2-2
v_gene: TRBV18

CDR3aa: CASSPELGQGQKLFF
CDR3nt: TGCGCCAGCAGCCCGGAGTTGGGGCAGGGTCAAAAACTGTTTTTT
abundance: .
d_gene: .
j_gene: TRBJ1-4
v_gene: TRBV5-1

CDR3aa: CASSSGGYRGDTQYF
CDR3nt: TGTGCCAGCAGTAGCGGCGGGTACCGGGGAGATACGCAGTATTTT
abundance: .
d_gene: .
j_gene: TRBJ2-3
v_gene: TRBV2

CDR3aa: CAWRGQGPQPQHF
CDR3nt: TGTGCCTGGAGGGGACAGGGCCCTCAGCCCCAGCATTTT
abundance: once
d_gene: TRBD1
j_gene: TRBJ1-5
v_gene: TRBV30

CDR3aa: CASRGLAGSNEQFF
CDR3nt: TGTGCCAGCAGGGGACTAGCGGGATCAAATGAGCAGTTCTTC
abundance: .
d_gene: TRBD2
j_gene: TRBJ2-1
v_gene: TRBV6-4

CDR3aa: CASSVFAQRGNTGELFF
CDR3nt: TGTGCCAGCAGCGTCTTTGCCCAGCGGGGGAACACCGGGGAGCTGTTTTTT
abundance: .
d_gene: TRBD2
j_gene: TRBJ2-2
v_gene: TRBV9

CDR3aa: CASSRDRYEQFF
CDR3nt: TGTGCCAGCAGCCGAGACAGGTATGAGCAGTTCTTC
abundance: .
d_gene: .
j_gene: TRBJ2-1
v_gene: TRBV3-1/TRBV3-2

CDR3aa: CASSQDGRGYNEQFF
CDR3nt: TGCGCCAGCAGCCAAGACGGGAGGGGATACAATGAGCAGTTCTTC
abundance: .
d_gene: TRBD2
j_gene: TRBJ2-1
v_gene: TRBV4-1

CDR3aa: CASSTALDSFNYGYTF
CDR3nt: TGTGCCAGCAGCACCGCTCTGGACAGCTTCAACTATGGCTACACCTTC
abundance: .
d_gene: .
j_gene: TRBJ1-2
v_gene: TRBV7-2

CDR3aa: CAIKPPGGEGYAFF
CDR3nt: TGTGCCATAAAACCGCCAGGGGGCGAGGGATATGCTTTCTTT
abundance: .
d_gene: TRBD1
j_gene: TRBJ1-1
v_gene: TRBV6-6

CDR3aa: CASSLDLVEGNTIYF
CDR3nt: TGTGCCAGCAGCTTAGATTTGGTGGAGGGGAACACCATATATTTT
abundance: .
d_gene: .
j_gene: TRBJ1-3
v_gene: TRBV11-2

CDR3aa: CASSLSLAGGNTEAFF
CDR3nt: TGTGCCAGCAGCTTGTCGCTTGCAGGGGGGAACACTGAAGCTTTCTTT
abundance: .
d_gene: TRBD1
j_gene: TRBJ1-1
v_gene: TRBV5-5

CDR3aa: CSGLLNSKKAFF
CDR3nt: TGCAGCGGCCTCTTGAACTCCAAAAAGGCTTTCTTT
abundance: .
d_gene: .
j_gene: TRBJ1-1
v_gene: TRBV29-1

CDR3aa: CASSPQGAPDTQYF
CDR3nt: TGTGCCAGCAGTCCACAGGGGGCCCCAGATACGCAGTATTTT
abundance: .
d_gene: TRBD1
j_gene: TRBJ2-3
v_gene: TRBV2

CDR3aa: CASSASQGNPNYGYTF
CDR3nt: TGTGCCAGTAGTGCCTCCCAGGGGAACCCTAACTATGGCTACACCTTC
abundance: .
d_gene: .
j_gene: TRBJ1-2
v_gene: TRBV19

CDR3aa: CASSIEARTGVRRYGYTF
CDR3nt: TGTGCCAGTAGTATAGAGGCACGGACAGGGGTTCGGCGCTATGGCTACACCTTC
abundance: few
d_gene: TRBD1
j_gene: TRBJ1-2
v_gene: TRBV19

CDR3aa: CASSHGLYNEQFF
CDR3nt: TGTGCCAGCAGCCATGGGCTTTACAATGAGCAGTTCTTC
abundance: .
d_gene: .
j_gene: TRBJ2-1
v_gene: TRBV14

CDR3aa: CASSEQGANGELFF
CDR3nt: TGTGCCAGCAGTGAACAGGGGGCAAACGGGGAGCTGTTTTTT
abundance: .
d_gene: TRBD1
j_gene: TRBJ2-2
v_gene: TRBV2

CDR3aa: CASGLLQRGEQFF
CDR3nt: TGTGCTAGTGGTTTGTTGCAGCGGGGGGAGCAGTTCTTC
abundance: .
d_gene: TRBD2
j_gene: TRBJ2-1
v_gene: TRBV12-5

CDR3aa: CASRADRGYTGELFF
CDR3nt: TGTGCCAGCAGAGCGGACAGGGGGTACACCGGGGAGCTGTTTTTT
abundance: once
d_gene: TRBD1
j_gene: TRBJ2-2
v_gene: TRBV25-1